One TCR beta chain is described in this entry. Antigen: not known. The sample belongs to a study of Ad26.COV2.S vaccination and SARS-CoV-2 variants. Study-wide context: The donor participated in the COV1001 trial, in its Ad26.COV2.S arm. Ad26.COV2.S was injected intramuscularly once or twice, 56 days apart.

The protocol was immunoSEQ multiplex PCR, while the TCRdb copy is restricted to in-frame clones and leaves out a portion. Found here are about 350,000 clones, about 86% of them singletons; the top ten hold 9.5% to 12%. Study-wide points: It is possible that the TCR breadth and depth analyses underestimated the total T cell responses.

Between the trimmed V and J ends, which lost 5 bases and 2 bases, there was a span of 22 bases. The V gene's germline CDR1 is SGHVS and CDR2 FQNEAQ. CDR3 length: 17 amino acids. Described treatment: approximately 18 received Ad26.COV2.S at low or high dose, single or two shots; about 5 received placebo; per-sample allocation not given. Samples analyzed were those drawn on day 63 after the first vaccine or placebo injection. The study used a vaccine consisting of an Ad26 vector that expressed Wuhan-strain SARS-CoV-2 spike. Here the sequenced sample was peripheral blood, taken in a trial of Ad26.COV2.S vaccine versus placebo. This clonotype originated in a person between 18 and 60 years old who received the Ad26.COV2.S COVID-19 vaccine or a placebo. This chain links TRBV7-8 with TRBJ2-7; D gene unclear. CDR3 sequence: CASSPRASVAPTYEQYF. The CDR3 DNA sequence: TGTGCCAGCAGCCCCCGGGCCTCCGTCGCGCCTACCTACGAGCAGTACTTC.